This entry describes one T cell receptor beta chain. Antigen unknown. This entry is derived from a study of cytomegalovirus exposure and HLA in healthy donors. The germline V gene encodes CDR1 GTSNPN and CDR2 SVGIG (reference sequence). The CDR3 runs 16 residues. V was cut by 3 bases and J by 1 base, with 19 bases left in between. This PCR relied on a set of 60 Vbeta primers and 13 Jbeta primers. The table came from immunoSEQ multiplex PCR; TCRdb's copy has only in-frame clones and leaves some out. This table has under 250,000 clones, 78% appearing once. Notes on the study in general: Under in vitro conditions, a few CMV-associated chains were confirmed as specific for CMV antigens. Most TCR sequences were seen very rarely across donors, but some public TCRs occurred in many.

The receptor was derived from a boy younger than 18 in good health and CMV-seronegative. The rearrangement links TRBV30 to TRBJ2-7; TRBD1 might be the D (6 bases). Source material: PBMCs. CDR3 DNA sequence: TGTGCCTGGAGCAGTGCGGCGACAGGCCCTTCCTACGAGCAGTACTTC. This translates into CAWSSAATGPSYEQYF.